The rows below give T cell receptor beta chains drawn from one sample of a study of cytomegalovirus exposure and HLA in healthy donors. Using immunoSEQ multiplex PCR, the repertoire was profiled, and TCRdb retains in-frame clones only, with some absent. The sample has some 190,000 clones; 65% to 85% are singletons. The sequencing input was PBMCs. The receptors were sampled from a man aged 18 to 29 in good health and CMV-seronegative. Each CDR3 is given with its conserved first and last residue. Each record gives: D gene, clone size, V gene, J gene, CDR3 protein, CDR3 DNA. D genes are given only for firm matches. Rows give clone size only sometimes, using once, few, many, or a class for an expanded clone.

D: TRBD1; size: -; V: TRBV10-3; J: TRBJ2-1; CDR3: CAISSTGTGNFLSYNEQFF; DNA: TGTGCCATCAGTTCAACCGGGACAGGCAACTTCCTCTCCTACAATGAGCAGTTCTTC
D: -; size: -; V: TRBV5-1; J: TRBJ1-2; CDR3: CASSNRTASNYGYTF; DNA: TGCGCCAGCAGCAACCGGACAGCCTCTAACTATGGCTACACCTTC
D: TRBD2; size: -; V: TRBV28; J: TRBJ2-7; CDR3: CASSTHGRGRAISYEQYF; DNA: TGTGCCAGCAGCACCCACGGTCGTGGGAGGGCGATCTCCTACGAGCAGTACTTC
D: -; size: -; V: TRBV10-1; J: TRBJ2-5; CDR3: CASTQTGPIQETQYF; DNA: TGCGCCAGCACCCAAACAGGGCCCATCCAAGAGACCCAGTACTTC
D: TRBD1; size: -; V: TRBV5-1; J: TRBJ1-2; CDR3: CASSVGQGDGYTF; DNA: TGCGCCAGCAGCGTAGGACAGGGCGATGGCTACACCTTC
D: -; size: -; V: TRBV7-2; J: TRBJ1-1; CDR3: CASSTGVNTEAFF; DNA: TGTGCCAGCAGCACGGGAGTCAACACTGAAGCTTTCTTT
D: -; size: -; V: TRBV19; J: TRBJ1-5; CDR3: CASSPRGGGYNQPQHF; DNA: TGTGCCAGTAGCCCACGCGGGGGAGGATACAATCAGCCCCAGCATTTT
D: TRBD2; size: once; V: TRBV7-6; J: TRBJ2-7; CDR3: CASSLWLSGEDEQYF; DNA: TGTGCCAGCAGCTTGTGGTTGAGCGGGGAGGACGAGCAGTACTTC
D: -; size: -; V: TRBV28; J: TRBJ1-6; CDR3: CASSPIIMDGSSYNSPLHF; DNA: TGTGCCAGCAGTCCAATTATTATGGACGGGAGCTCCTATAATTCACCCCTCCACTTT
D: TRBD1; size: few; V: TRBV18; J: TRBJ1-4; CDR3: CASSPDRVSEKLFF; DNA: TGTGCCAGCTCACCGGACAGGGTGTCTGAAAAACTGTTTTTT
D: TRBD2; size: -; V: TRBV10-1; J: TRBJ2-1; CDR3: CASTGTRGTRNSYNEQFF; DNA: TGCGCCAGCACCGGGACTAGAGGGACACGGAACTCCTACAATGAGCAGTTCTTC
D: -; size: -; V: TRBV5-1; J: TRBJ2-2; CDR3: CASRVGTRTQNTGELFF; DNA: TGCGCCAGCAGGGTGGGCACCCGGACACAAAACACCGGGGAGCTGTTTTTT
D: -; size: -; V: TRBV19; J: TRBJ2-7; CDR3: CASSMLGEAYEQYF; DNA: TGTGCCAGTAGTATGCTAGGGGAGGCCTACGAGCAGTACTTC
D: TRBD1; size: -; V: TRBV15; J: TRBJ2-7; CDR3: CATSTTGKAYEQYF; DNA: TGTGCCACCAGCACGACAGGGAAAGCCTACGAGCAGTACTTC
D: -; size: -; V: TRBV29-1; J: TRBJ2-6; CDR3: CSVGRAGSGANVLTF; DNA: TGCAGCGTTGGCAGGGCCGGCTCTGGGGCCAACGTCCTGACTTTC
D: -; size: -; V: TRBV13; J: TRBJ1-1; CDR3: CASSLGPGGREAFF; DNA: TGTGCCAGCAGCTTAGGCCCCGGGGGGCGCGAGGCTTTCTTT
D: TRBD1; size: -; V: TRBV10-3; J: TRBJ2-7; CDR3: CAARQGLISYEQYF; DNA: TGTGCCGCCCGACAGGGGCTAATCTCCTACGAGCAGTACTTC
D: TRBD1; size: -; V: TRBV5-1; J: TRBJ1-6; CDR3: CASSRDRNNSPLHF; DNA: TGCGCCAGCAGCCGGGACAGAAATAATTCACCCCTCCACTTT
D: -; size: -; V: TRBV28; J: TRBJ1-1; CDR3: CASSSGQRNEAFF; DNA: TGTGCCAGCAGTTCCGGACAGAGAAATGAAGCTTTCTTT
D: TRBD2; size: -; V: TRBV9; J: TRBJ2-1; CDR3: CASGSYKGGGRINEQFF; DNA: TGTGCCAGCGGGTCTTATAAGGGTGGCGGGAGAATCAATGAGCAGTTCTTC
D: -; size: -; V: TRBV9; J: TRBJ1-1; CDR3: CASSLGGGTEAFF; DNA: TGTGCCAGCAGCCTGGGGGGGGGCACTGAAGCTTTCTTT
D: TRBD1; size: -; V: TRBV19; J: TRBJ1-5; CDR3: CASSLYQGASNQPQHF; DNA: TGTGCCAGTAGCCTTTACCAGGGGGCTAGCAATCAGCCCCAGCATTTT
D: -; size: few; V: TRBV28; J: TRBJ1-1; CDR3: CASSFLTGSKEAFF; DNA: TGTGCCAGCAGTTTTCTGACGGGGAGTAAAGAAGCTTTCTTT
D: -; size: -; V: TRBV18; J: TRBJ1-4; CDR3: CASSGQGAGTNEKLFF; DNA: TGTGCCAGCTCTGGGCAAGGGGCCGGGACTAATGAAAAACTGTTTTTT
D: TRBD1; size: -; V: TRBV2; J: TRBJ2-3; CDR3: CASTPRQGAGDTQYF; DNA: TGTGCCAGCACCCCGAGACAGGGGGCTGGAGATACGCAGTATTTT
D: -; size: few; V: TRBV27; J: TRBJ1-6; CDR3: CASSGSKSPLHF; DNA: TGTGCCAGCTCGGGGAGCAAATCACCCCTCCACTTT
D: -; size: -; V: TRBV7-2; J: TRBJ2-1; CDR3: CASSLGLQLYNEQFF; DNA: TGTGCCAGCAGCCTCGGACTCCAACTCTACAATGAGCAGTTCTTC
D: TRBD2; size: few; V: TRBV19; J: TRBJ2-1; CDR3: CASSVVSGSQFF; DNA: TGTGCCAGTAGTGTCGTCAGCGGGAGTCAGTTCTTC
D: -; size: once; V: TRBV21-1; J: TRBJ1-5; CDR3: CASSNGIGTPRSLISGGVNQPQHF; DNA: TGTGCCAGCAGCAATGGTATAGGTACTCCCCGATCCCTGATCTCAGGGGGCGTCAATCAGCCCCAGCATTTT
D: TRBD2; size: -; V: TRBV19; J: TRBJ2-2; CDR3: CASRLAGGLNTGELFF; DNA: TGTGCCAGTCGTCTAGCGGGAGGGCTGAACACCGGGGAGCTGTTTTTT
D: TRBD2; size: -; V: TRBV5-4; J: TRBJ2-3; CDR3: CASSGLVTDTQYF; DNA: TGTGCCAGCAGCGGACTAGTCACGGATACGCAGTATTTT
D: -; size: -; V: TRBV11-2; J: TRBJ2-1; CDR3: CASSLDPSPLDEQFF; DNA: TGTGCCAGCAGCTTAGACCCCTCCCCCTTAGATGAGCAGTTCTTC
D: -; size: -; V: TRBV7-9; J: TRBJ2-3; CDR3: CASSARTGYTDTQYF; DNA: TGTGCCAGCAGCGCTAGAACGGGTTACACAGATACGCAGTATTTT
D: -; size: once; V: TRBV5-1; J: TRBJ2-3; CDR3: CASSDLQGADTQYF; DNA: TGCGCCAGCAGCGACCTACAGGGAGCAGATACGCAGTATTTT
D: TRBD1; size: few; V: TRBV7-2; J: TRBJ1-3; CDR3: CASSLSQGVSGNTIYF; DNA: TGTGCCAGCAGCTTATCTCAGGGGGTCTCTGGAAACACCATATATTTT
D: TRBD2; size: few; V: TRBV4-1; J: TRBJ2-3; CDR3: CASSQGERGGLFGTDTQYF; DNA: TGCGCCAGCAGCCAAGGTGAGCGGGGCGGCCTTTTTGGCACAGATACGCAGTATTTT
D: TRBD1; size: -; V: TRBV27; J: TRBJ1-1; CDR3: CASSSDRARGTEAFF; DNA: TGTGCCAGCAGTTCGGACAGGGCGCGGGGCACTGAAGCTTTCTTT
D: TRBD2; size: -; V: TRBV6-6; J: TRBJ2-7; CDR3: CASSKGLGYEQYF; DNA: TGTGCCAGCAGCAAGGGACTAGGGTACGAGCAGTACTTC
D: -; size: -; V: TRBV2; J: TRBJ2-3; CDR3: CASTKGSDTQYF; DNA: TGTGCCAGCACAAAGGGGTCAGATACGCAGTATTTT
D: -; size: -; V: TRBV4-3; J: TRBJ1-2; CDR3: CASSQVGGGLGYGYTF; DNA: TGCGCCAGCAGCCAAGTTGGCGGGGGTTTAGGCTATGGCTACACCTTC
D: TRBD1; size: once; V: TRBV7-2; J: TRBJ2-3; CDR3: CASSSTTGVATQYF; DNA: TGTGCCAGCAGCTCGACTACAGGGGTAGCTACGCAGTATTTT